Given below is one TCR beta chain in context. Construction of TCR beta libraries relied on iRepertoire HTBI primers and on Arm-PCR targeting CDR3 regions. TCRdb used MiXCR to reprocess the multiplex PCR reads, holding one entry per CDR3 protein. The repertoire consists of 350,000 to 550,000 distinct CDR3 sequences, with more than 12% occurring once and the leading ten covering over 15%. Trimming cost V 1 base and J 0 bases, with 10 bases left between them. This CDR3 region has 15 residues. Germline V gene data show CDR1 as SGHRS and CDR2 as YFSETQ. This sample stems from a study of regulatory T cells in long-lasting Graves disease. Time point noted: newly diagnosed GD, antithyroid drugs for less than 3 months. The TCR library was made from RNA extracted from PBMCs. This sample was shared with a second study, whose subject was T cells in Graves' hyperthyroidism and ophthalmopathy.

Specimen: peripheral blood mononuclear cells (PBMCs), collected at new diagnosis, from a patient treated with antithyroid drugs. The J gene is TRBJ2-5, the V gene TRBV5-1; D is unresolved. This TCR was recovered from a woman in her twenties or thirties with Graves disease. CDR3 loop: CASSLNTAYQETQYF. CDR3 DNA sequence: TGCGCCAGCAGCTTGAACACAGCGTACCAAGAGACCCAGTACTTC.